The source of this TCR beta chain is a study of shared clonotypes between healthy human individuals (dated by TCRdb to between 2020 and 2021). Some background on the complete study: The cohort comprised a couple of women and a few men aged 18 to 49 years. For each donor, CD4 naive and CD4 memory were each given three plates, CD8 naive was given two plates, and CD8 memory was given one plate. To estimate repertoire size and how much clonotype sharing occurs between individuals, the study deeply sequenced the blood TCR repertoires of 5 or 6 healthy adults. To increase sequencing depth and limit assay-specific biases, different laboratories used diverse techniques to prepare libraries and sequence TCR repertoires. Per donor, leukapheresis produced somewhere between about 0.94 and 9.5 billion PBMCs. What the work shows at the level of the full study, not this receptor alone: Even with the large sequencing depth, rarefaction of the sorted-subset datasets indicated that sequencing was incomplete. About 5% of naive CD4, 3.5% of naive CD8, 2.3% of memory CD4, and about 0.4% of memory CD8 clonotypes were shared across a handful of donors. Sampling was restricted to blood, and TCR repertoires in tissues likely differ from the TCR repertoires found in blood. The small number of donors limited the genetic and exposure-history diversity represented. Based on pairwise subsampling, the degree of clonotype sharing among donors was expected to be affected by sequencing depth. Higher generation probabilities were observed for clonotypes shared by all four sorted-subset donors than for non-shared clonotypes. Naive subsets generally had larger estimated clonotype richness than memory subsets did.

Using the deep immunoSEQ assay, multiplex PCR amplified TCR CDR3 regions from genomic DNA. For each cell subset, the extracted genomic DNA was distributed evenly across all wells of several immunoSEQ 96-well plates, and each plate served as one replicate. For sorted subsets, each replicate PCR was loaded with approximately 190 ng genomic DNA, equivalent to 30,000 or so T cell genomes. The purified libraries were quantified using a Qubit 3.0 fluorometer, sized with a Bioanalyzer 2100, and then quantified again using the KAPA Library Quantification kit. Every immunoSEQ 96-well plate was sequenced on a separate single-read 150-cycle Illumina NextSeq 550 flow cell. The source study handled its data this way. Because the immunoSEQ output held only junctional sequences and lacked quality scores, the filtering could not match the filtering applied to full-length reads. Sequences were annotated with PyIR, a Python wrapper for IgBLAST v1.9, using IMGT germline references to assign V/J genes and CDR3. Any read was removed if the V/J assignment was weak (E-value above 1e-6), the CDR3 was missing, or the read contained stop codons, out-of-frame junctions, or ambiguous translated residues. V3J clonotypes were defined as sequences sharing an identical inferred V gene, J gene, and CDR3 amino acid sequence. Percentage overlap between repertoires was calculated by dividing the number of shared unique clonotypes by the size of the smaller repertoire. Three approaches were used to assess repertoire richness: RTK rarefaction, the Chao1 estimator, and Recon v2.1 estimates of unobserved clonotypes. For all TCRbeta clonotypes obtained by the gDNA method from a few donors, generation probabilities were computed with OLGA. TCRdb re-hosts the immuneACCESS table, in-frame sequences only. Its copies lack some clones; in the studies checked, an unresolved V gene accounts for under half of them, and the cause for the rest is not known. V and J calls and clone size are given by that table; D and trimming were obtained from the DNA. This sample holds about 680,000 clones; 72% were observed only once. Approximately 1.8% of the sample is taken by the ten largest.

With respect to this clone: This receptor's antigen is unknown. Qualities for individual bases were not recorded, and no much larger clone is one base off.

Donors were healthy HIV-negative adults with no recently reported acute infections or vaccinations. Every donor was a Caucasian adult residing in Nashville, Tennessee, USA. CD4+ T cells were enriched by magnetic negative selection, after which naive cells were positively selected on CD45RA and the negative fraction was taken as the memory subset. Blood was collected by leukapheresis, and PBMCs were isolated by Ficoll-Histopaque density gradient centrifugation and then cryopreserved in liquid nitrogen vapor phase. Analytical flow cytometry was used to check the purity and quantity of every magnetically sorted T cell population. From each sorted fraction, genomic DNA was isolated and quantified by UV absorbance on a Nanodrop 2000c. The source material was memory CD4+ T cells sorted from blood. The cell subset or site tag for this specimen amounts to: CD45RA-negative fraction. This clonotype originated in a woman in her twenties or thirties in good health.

The CDR3 sequence is CASSARTASTDTQYF. The nucleotide sequence is TGTGCCAGCAGCGCGAGGACAGCTAGCACAGATACGCAGTATTTT. Recombination linked TRBV9 to TRBJ2-3; tentative D gene TRBD1, with 6 bases matching. The junction carries 11 bases between V and J, which are trimmed by 3 bases and 0 bases respectively. Based on the germline V gene, the CDR1 and CDR2 sequences are SGDLS and YYNGEE. The CDR3 starts with the cysteine, ends with the phenylalanine, and has 15 residues. The kept DNA is CDR3 alone, 45 bases in frame from the first base.